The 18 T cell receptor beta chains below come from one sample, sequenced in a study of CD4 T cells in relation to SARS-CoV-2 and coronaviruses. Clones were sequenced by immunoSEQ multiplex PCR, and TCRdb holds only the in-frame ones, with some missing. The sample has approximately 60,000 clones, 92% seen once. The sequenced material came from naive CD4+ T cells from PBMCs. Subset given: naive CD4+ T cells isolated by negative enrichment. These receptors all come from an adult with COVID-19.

CDR3 sequence (DNA): TGCGCCAGCAGCCAAAGTGAAGGGCCGCGGTTCTTC. Its protein product is CASSQSEGPRFF. V gene TRBV4-1 combines with J gene TRBJ2-1; D not resolved. Germline CDR1 reads MGHRA; CDR2 reads YSYEKL. The CDR3 extends over 12 amino acids. The ends were cut back, 2 bases at V and 15 bases at J, with 14 bases in the middle.

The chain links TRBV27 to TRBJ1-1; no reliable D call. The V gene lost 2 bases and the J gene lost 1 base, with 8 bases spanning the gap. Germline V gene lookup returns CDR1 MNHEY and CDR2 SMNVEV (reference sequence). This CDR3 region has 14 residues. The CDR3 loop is CASSLIAQNTEAFF. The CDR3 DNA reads TGTGCCAGCAGTTTAATCGCACAGAACACTGAAGCTTTCTTT.

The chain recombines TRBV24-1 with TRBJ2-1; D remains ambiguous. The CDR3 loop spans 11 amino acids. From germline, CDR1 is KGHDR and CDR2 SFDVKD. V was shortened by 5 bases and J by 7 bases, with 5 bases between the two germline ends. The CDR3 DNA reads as TGTGCCACCAGTGGGATTAATGAGCAGTTCTTC. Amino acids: CATSGINEQFF.

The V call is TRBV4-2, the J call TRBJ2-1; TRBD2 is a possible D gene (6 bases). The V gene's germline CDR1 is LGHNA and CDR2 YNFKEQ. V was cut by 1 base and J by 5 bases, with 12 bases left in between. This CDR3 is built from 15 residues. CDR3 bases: TGTGCCAGCAGCCAAGGGACTAATATTAACAATGAGCAGTTCTTC. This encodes CASSQGTNINNEQFF.

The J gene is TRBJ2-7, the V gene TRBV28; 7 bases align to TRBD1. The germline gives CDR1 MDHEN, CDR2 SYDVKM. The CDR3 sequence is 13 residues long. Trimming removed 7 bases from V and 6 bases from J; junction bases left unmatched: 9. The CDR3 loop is CASTAGTVFEQYF. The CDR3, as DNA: TGTGCCAGCACCGCAGGGACAGTTTTCGAGCAGTACTTC.

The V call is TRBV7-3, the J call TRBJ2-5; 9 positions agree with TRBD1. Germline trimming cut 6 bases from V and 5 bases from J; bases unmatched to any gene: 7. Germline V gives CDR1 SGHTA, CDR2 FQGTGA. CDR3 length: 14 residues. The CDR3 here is CASRLTGGTETQYF. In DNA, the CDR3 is TGTGCCAGCAGGCTCACAGGGGGCACGGAGACCCAGTACTTC.

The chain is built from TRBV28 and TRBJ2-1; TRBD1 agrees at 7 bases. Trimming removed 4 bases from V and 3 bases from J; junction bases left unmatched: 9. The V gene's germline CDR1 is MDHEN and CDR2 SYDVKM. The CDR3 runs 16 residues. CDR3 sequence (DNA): TGTGCCAGCAGTTCCCCCGACAGGGTGAACTACAATGAGCAGTTCTTC. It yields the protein CASSSPDRVNYNEQFF.

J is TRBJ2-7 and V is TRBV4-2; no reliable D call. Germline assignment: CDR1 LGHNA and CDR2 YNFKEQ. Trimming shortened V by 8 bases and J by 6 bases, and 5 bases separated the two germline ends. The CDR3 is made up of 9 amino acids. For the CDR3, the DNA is TGTGCCAGCCCTAGCGAGCAGTACTTC. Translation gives CASPSEQYF.

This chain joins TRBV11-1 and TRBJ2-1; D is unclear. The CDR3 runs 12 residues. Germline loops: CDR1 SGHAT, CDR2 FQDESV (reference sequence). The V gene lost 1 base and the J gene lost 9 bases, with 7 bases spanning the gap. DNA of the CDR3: TGTGCCAGCAGCTTAGTTGAAGGTGAGCAGTTCTTC. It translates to CASSLVEGEQFF.

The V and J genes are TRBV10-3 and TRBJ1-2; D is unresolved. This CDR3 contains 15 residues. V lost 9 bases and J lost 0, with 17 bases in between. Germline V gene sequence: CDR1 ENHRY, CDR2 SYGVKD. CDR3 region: CAITDPGWTNYGYTF. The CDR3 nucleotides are TGTGCCATTACGGACCCCGGTTGGACTAACTATGGCTACACCTTC.

CDR3 nucleotide sequence: TGTGCCAGCAGCTTGACTCCTAATGGTTATAATTCACCCCTCCACTTT. Translation: CASSLTPNGYNSPLHF. V and J are TRBV5-5 and TRBJ1-6, with D unclear. Germline V gene lookup returns CDR1 SGHKS and CDR2 YYEKEE (reference sequence). V was pared by 1 base and J by 4 bases, with 12 bases between. The CDR3 is 16 residues long.

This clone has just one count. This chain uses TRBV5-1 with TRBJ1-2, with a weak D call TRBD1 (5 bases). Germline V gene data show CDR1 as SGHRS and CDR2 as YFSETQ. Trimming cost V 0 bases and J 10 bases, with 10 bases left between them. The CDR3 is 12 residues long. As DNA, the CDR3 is TGCGCCAGCAGCTTGGGGCAGGGTGACTACACCTTC. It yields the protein CASSLGQGDYTF.

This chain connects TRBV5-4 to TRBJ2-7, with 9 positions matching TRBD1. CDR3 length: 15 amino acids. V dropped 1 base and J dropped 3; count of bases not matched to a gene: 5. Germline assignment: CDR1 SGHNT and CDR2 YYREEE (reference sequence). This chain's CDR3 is CASSLWGQGIYEQYF. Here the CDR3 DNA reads TGTGCCAGCAGCTTGTGGGGACAGGGAATCTACGAGCAGTACTTC.

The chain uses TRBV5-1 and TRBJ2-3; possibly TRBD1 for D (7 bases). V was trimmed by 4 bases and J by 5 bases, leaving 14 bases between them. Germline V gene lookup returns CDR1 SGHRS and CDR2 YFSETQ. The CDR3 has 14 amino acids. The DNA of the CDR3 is TGCGCCAGCAGCCTTCCCCAGGGGGGAGATACGCAGTATTTT. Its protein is CASSLPQGGDTQYF.

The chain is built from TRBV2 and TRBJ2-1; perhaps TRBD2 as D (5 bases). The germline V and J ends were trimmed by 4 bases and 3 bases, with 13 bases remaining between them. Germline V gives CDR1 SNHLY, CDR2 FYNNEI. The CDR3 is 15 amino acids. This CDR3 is CASSVRGPSYNEQFF. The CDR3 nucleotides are TGTGCCAGCAGTGTGCGAGGGCCTAGCTACAATGAGCAGTTCTTC.

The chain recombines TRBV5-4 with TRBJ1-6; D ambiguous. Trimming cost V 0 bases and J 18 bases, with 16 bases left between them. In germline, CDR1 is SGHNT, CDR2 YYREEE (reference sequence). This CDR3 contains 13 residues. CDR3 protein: CASSLDENTTPHF. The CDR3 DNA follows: TGTGCCAGCAGCTTGGACGAAAACACCACGCCCCACTTT.

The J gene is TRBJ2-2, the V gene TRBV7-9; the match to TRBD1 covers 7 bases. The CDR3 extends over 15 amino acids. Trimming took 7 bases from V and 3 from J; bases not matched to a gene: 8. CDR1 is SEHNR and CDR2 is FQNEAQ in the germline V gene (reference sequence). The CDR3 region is CASTFTTGYTGELFF. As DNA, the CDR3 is TGTGCCAGCACCTTTACGACAGGGTACACCGGGGAGCTGTTTTTT.

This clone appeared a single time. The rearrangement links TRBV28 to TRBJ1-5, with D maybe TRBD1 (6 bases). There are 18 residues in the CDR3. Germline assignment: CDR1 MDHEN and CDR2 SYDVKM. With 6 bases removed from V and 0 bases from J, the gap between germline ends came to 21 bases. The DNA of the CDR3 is TGTGCCAGCAGACCGTCTAGGGGGGGATTATATAGCAATCAGCCCCAGCATTTT. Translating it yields CASRPSRGGLYSNQPQHF.